Presented here are 12 T cell receptor beta chains from one specimen sequenced in a study of T cells in Graves' hyperthyroidism and ophthalmopathy. RNA transcripts gave rise to amplified TCR beta CDR3 regions. TCR CDR3 regions were first amplified by RT-PCR with HTBI primers. TCRdb reprocessed the multiplex PCR reads with MiXCR, giving one entry per CDR3 protein. The table shows some 500,000 distinct CDR3 sequences, with about an eighth occurring only once. The sequenced sample was blood. The receptors originated from a young woman with Graves' hyperthyroidism.

This clonotype has more than one count but fewer than ten. As DNA, the CDR3 is TGTGCCAGCAGCTTAAGTCCGGGTGGGGCGGTCACCGGGGAGCTGTTTTTT. Protein product: CASSLSPGGAVTGELFF. The chain links TRBV7-7 to TRBJ2-2; D is perhaps TRBD1 (5 bases). The CDR3 sequence is 17 residues long. In germline, CDR1 is SSHAT, CDR2 FNYEAQ (reference sequence). Between the trimmed V and J ends, which lost 2 bases and 4 bases, there was a span of 17 bases. Full variable domain (missing parts from reference TRBV7-7 and TRBJ2-2): GAGVSQSPRYKVTKRGQDVTLRCDPISSHATLYWYQQALGQGPEFLTYFNYEAQPDKSGLPSDRFSAERPEGSISTLTIQRTEQRDSAMYRCASSLSPGGAVTGELFFGEGSRLTVL.

The table lists this clonotype with a few counts. J is TRBJ1-5 and V is TRBV12-3 or TRBV12-4, with a possible D match to TRBD1 (5 bases). V was clipped by 3 bases and J by 11 bases, with 14 bases between them. This CDR3 is built from 13 residues. The CDR3: CASSFGGLGSQHF. CDR3 nucleotides: TGTGCCAGCAGTTTCGGGGGTTTGGGGTCCCAGCATTTT.

This clonotype occurred many times. The V gene is TRBV11-2, the J gene TRBJ2-3; 9 nucleotides line up with TRBD1. V lost 5 bases, J lost 0 bases, and 6 bases stayed unmatched. The CDR3 totals 16 residues. The germline V gene encodes CDR1 SGHAT and CDR2 FQNNGV. CDR3 sequence (DNA): TGTGCCAGCAGCCCGGGACAGGGACCTAGCACAGATACGCAGTATTTT. Translation: CASSPGQGPSTDTQYF. The full variable domain, completed using reference TRBV11-2 and TRBJ2-3, is EAGVAQSPRYKIIEKRQSVAFWCNPISGHATLYWYQQILGQGPKLLIQFQNNGVVDDSQLPKDRFSAERLKGVDSTLKIQPAKLEDSAVYLCASSPGQGPSTDTQYFGPGTRLTVL.

This clonotype was counted at least ten times. The chain uses TRBV19 and TRBJ2-1; possibly TRBD1 or TRBD2 for D (5 bases each). Germline-derived CDR1 and CDR2 are LNHDA and SQIVND (reference sequence). V lost 3 bases to trimming and J lost 2 bases, with 20 bases between them. CDR3 length equals 18 residues. CDR3 in amino acids: CASSIRPGRLATYNEQFF. The DNA of the CDR3 is TGTGCCAGTAGTATCCGACCAGGGCGGCTAGCTACCTACAATGAGCAGTTCTTC.

This clonotype has ten or more counts. The genes are TRBV20-1 and TRBJ2-1, with D perhaps TRBD2 (6 bases). CDR1 and CDR2 from the germline V gene are DFQATT and SNEGSKA (reference sequence). Trimming left V 6 bases short and J 4 bases short, with 16 bases between. This CDR3 spans 14 amino acids. The CDR3 protein is CSAPAGFEYNEQFF. DNA for the CDR3: TGCAGTGCACCCGCGGGATTCGAGTACAATGAGCAGTTCTTC.

This clonotype was recorded only once. CDR3 sequence reads: CASSELAGAGELFF. CDR3 sequence (DNA): TGTGCCAGCAGTGAATTAGCGGGTGCCGGGGAGCTGTTTTTT. The genes are TRBV6-1 and TRBJ2-2; 7 bases map to TRBD2. The length of the CDR3 is 14 residues. Germline lookup yields CDR1 MNHNS and CDR2 SASEGT. V lost 2 bases, J lost 6 bases, and 3 bases stayed unmatched.

This clonotype has more than one count but fewer than ten. This chain's CDR3 is CASSYSIKNTEAFF. CDR3 nucleotide sequence: TGTGCCAGCAGTTACTCCATAAAGAACACTGAAGCTTTCTTT. The rearrangement uses TRBV6-2 or TRBV6-3 and TRBJ1-1; unclear D gene. In germline, CDR1 is MNHEY, CDR2 SVGEGT. CDR3 length equals 14 residues. The V end lost 0 bases, the J end lost 1 base, and 6 bases lay between the germline ends.

This clonotype was observed at least ten times. The chain carries TRBV20-1 and TRBJ1-2; no firm D call. There are 17 residues in the CDR3. V lost 3 bases and J 0 bases, leaving 20 bases between the germline ends. Looked up from germline, CDR1 is DFQATT and CDR2 is SNEGSKA (reference sequence). This chain's CDR3 is CSASHPPTRAANYGYTF. The CDR3 nucleotides are TGCAGTGCTAGTCACCCACCCACGCGGGCAGCTAACTATGGCTACACCTTC.

This clonotype was seen repeatedly, ten times or more. This chain uses TRBV11-3 with TRBJ1-2; D gene uncertain. V was trimmed by 5 bases and J by 2 bases, leaving 18 bases between them. Per germline, CDR1 SGHNT and CDR2 YENEEA. CDR3 length: 16 residues. The CDR3 reads CASSQGFGAGNYGYTF. DNA for the CDR3: TGTGCCAGCAGCCAAGGGTTCGGCGCGGGGAACTATGGCTACACCTTC.

On this clonotype itself: One base away lies a much larger clone, so this may be a sequencing read error. V is TRBV11-2 and J is TRBJ1-1; D uncertain. CDR3 length equals 13 residues. V lost 5 bases to trimming and J lost 5 bases, with 12 bases between them. Germline V gene data show CDR1 as SGHAT and CDR2 as FQNNGV. The CDR3 reads CASSAPGRTEAFF. CDR3 bases: TGTGCCAGCAGCGCACCCGGACGGACTGAAGCTTTCTTT.

CDR3 in amino acids: CASSIQGAGRTEAFF. CDR3 bases: TGTGCCAGTAGTATTCAGGGGGCTGGGAGAACTGAAGCTTTCTTT. V is TRBV19 and J is TRBJ1-1, with 8 bases aligning to TRBD1. J gave up 5 bases and V 3 bases, and 8 bases lay outside the gene matches. CDR1 and CDR2 (germline): LNHDA, SQIVND (reference sequence). This CDR3 region has 15 residues.

The chain employs TRBV9 and TRBJ1-1; TRBD1 might be the D (6 bases). The CDR3 has 19 amino acids. Trimming removed 0 bases from V and 11 bases from J, with 32 bases in between. The germline V gene has CDR1 SGDLS and CDR2 YYNGEE. CDR3 sequence: CASSVASQGSHLRSNGAFF. Written as DNA, the CDR3 is TGTGCCAGCAGCGTAGCTAGCCAGGGGAGCCATCTTCGGTCTAACGGGGCTTTCTTT.